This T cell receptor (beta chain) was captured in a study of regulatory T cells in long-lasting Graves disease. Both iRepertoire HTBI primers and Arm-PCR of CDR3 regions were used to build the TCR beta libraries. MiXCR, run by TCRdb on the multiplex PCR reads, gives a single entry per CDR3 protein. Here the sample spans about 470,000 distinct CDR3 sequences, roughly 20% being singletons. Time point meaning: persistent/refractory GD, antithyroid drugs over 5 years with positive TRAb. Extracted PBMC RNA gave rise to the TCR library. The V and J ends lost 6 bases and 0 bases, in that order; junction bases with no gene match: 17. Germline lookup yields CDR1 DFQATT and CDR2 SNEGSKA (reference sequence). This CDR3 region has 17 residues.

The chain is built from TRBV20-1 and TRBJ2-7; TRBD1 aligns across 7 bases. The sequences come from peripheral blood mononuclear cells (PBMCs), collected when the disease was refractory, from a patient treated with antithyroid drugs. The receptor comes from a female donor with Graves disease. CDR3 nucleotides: TGCAGTGCCCCGGGAAGGGACAGCCAGCAGTACTCCTACGAGCAGTACTTC. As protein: CSAPGRDSQQYSYEQYF.